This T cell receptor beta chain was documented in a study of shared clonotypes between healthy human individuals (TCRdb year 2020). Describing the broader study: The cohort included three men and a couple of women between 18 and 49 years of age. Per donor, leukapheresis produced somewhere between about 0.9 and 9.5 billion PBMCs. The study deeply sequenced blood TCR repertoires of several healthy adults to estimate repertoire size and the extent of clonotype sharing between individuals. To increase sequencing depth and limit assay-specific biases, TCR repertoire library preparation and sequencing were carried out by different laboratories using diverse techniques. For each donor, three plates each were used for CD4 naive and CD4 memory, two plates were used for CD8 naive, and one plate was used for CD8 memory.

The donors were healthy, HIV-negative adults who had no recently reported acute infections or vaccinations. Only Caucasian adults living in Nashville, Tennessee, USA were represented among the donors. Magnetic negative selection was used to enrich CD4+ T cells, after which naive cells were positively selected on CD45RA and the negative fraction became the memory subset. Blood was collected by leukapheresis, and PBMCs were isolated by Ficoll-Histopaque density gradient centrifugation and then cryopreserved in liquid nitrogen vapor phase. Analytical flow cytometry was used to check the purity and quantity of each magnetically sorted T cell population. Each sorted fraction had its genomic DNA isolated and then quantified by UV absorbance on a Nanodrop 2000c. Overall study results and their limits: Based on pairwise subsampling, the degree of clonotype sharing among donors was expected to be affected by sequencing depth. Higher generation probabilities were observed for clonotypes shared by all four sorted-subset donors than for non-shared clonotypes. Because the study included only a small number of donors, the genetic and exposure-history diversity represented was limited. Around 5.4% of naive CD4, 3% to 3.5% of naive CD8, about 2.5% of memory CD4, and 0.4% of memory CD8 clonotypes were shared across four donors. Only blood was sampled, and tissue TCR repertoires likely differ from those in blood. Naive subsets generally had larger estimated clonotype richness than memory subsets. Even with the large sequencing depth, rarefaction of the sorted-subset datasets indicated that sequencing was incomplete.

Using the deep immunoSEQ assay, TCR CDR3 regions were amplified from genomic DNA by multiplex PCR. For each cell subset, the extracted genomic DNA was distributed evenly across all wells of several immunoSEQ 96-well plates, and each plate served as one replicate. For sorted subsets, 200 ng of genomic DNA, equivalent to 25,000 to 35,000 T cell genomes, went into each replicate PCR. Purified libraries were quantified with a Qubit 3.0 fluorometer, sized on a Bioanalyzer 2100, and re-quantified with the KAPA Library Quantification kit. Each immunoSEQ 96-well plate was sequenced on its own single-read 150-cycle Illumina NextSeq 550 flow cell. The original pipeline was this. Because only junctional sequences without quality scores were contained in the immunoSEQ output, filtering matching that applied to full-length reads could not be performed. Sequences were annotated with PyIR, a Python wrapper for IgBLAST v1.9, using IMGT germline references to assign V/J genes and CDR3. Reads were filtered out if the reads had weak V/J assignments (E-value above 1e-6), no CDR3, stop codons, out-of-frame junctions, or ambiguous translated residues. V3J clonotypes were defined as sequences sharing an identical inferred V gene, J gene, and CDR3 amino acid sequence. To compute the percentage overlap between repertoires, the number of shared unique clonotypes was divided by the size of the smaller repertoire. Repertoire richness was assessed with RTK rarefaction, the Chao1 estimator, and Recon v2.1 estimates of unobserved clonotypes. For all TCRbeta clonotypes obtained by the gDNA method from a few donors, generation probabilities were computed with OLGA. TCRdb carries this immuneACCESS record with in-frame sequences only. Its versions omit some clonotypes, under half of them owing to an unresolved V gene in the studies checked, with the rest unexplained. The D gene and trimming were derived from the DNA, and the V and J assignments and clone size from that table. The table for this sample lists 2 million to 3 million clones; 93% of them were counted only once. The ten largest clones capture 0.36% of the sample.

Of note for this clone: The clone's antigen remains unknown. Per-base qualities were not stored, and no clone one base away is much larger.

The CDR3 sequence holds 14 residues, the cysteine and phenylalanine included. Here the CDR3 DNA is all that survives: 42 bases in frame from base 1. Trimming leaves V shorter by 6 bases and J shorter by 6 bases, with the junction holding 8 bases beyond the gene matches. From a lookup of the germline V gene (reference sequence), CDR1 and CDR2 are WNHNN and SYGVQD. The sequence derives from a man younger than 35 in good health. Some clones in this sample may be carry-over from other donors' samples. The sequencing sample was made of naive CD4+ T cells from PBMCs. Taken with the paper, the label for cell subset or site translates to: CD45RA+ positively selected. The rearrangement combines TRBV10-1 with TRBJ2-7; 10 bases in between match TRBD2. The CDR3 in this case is CASSGSPSGSEQYF. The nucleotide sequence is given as TGCGCCAGCAGCGGTTCGCCTAGCGGGAGCGAGCAGTACTTC.